One and the same sample provided the 20 T cell receptor beta chains below, sequenced in a study of tumor and adjacent non-tumor tissue in lung cancer. This sample's RNA came from whole unsorted tissue. Distant lung tissue was collected more than 3 cm away from the tumor edge. TCRbeta libraries were built with three rounds of nested PCR, modified from ARM-PCR. TCRdb analysed the multiplex PCR reads with MiXCR anew, one entry per CDR3 protein. The data show more than 55,000 distinct CDR3 sequences, 65% to 80% seen once. Sequenced: distant non-tumor lung tissue. These receptors were collected from a man aged 55 to 70 with non-small cell lung cancer.

This clonotype has at least ten counts. The J gene is TRBJ2-7, the V gene TRBV28; 7 positions agree with TRBD2. The CDR3 runs 15 residues. J lost 2 bases, V lost 5 bases, and 9 bases had no gene match. Per germline, CDR1 MDHEN and CDR2 SYDVKM. DNA for the CDR3: TGTGCCAGCAGTCGAGCTAGCGGAGGGGCCTACGAGCAGTACTTC. It encodes CASSRASGGAYEQYF.

With respect to this clonotype: This CDR3 fails to terminate in the conserved phenylalanine or tryptophan, so it likely reflects a read error. The chain uses TRBV11-1 and TRBJ2-3; TRBD1 aligns across 7 bases. CDR1 and CDR2 (germline): SGHAT, FQDESV (reference sequence). There are 15 residues in the CDR3. J gave up 2 bases and V 9 bases, and 11 bases lay outside the gene matches. Here the CDR3 DNA reads TGTGCCAGTAGTCCCGTGACAGGGTTCACAGATACGCAGTATTCT. As protein: CASSPVTGFTDTQYS.

As concerns this clonotype: This could be a read error, since a much larger clone is one nucleotide away. The chain recombines TRBV28 with TRBJ1-5; D gene ambiguous. This CDR3 has 15 amino acids. From germline, CDR1 is MDHEN and CDR2 SYDVKM. The CDR3 coding sequence is TGTGCCAGCAGTTTGGCAGGCCGTAGCAATCAGCCCCTGCATTTT. This translates into CASSLAGRSNQPLHF. Variable domain in full (rest from reference TRBV28 and TRBJ1-5): DVKVTQSSRYLVKRTGEKVFLECVQDMDHENMFWYRQDPGLGLRLIYFSYDVKMKEKGDIPEGYSVSREKKERFSLILESASTNQTSMYLCASSLAGRSNQPLHFGDGTRLSIL.

The gene calls are TRBV6-1 and TRBJ2-2, with D possibly TRBD2 on 5 matching bases. The CDR3 sequence is 14 residues long. V dropped 4 bases and J dropped 5 bases, with 11 bases sitting between them. Per the germline V gene, CDR1 is MNHNS and CDR2 is SASEGT. This chain's CDR3 is CASSGVTRTGELFF. DNA of the CDR3: TGTGCCAGCAGTGGAGTAACTAGAACCGGGGAGCTGTTTTTT.

In its sample, this clonotype was seen many times. The chain uses TRBV24-1 and TRBJ1-1; D unclear. V lost 5 bases and J lost 5, with 11 bases in between. This CDR3 is built from 13 residues. The germline V gene encodes CDR1 KGHDR and CDR2 SFDVKD. CDR3 coding DNA: TGTGCCACCAGTGTCGGAGAACGAACTGAAGCTTTCTTT. Translated: CATSVGERTEAFF.

This rearrangement joins TRBV5-1 to TRBJ2-2; 13 bases map to TRBD2. The CDR3 sequence is 16 residues long. Germline CDR1 is SGHRS and CDR2 is YFSETQ. Losses at the gene ends were 4 bases for V and 6 bases for J; bases not matched to a gene: 6. CDR3: CASSEGLAGRAGELFF. Here the CDR3 DNA reads TGCGCCAGCAGCGAGGGACTAGCGGGAAGGGCCGGGGAGCTGTTTTTT. Drawing the rest from reference TRBV5-1 and TRBJ2-2, the complete variable domain is KAGVTQTPRYLIKTRGQQVTLSCSPISGHRSVSWYQQTPGQGLQFLFEYFSETQRNKGNFPGRFSGRQFSNSRSEMNVSTLELGDSALYLCASSEGLAGRAGELFFGEGSRLTVL.

This clonotype is a singleton in its sample. This may come from a read error, since a much larger clone is one base off. The chain carries TRBV5-1 and TRBJ2-1; D may correspond to TRBD1 or TRBD2 (6 bases each). The V gene's germline CDR1 is SGHRS and CDR2 YFSETQ. The CDR3 consists of 13 residues. V was cut by 0 bases and J by 16 bases, with 17 bases left in between. The CDR3 region is CASSLDLLGGRFF. The CDR3 DNA reads as TGCGCCAGCAGCTTGGATTTACTCGGGGGCCGCTTCTTC. The whole variable domain, remainder taken from reference TRBV5-1 and TRBJ2-1, is KAGVTQTPRYLIKTRGQQVTLSCSPISGHRSVSWYQQTPGQGLQFLFEYFSETQRNKGNFPGRFSGRQFSNSRSEMNVSTLELGDSALYLCASSLDLLGGRFFGPGTRLTVL.

The rearrangement uses TRBV29-1 and TRBJ2-5; 7 positions agree with TRBD2. V was pared by 6 bases and J by 5 bases, with 18 bases of the junction left unmatched. The CDR3 sequence is 16 residues long. The germline CDR1 and CDR2 sequences are SQVTM and ANQGSEA. This CDR3 reads CSVAGLTGEFCETQYF. CDR3 in DNA: TGCAGCGTAGCGGGACTAACGGGAGAATTCTGTGAGACCCAGTACTTC.

The V call is TRBV6-5, the J call TRBJ1-2, with a tentative D call TRBD1 (6 bases). Per the germline V gene, CDR1 is MNHEY and CDR2 is SVGAGI. There are 15 residues in the CDR3. Trimming removed 9 bases from V and 0 bases from J, with 17 bases in between. This CDR3 reads CASSRGQWTNYGYTF. CDR3 coding DNA: TGTGCCAGTAGTAGAGGACAGTGGACTAACTATGGCTACACCTTC.

About this clonotype itself: Relative to the germline gene, one junction end is altered; a read error may explain this. This chain links TRBV6-1 with TRBJ1-3, with D tentatively TRBD1 (5 bases). From germline, CDR1 is MNHNS and CDR2 SASEGT. CDR3 length: 15 residues. CDR3 nucleotide sequence: TGTGCCTGCAGTGAAGGTACAGGTCCTGGAAACGCCATATATTTT. Translated, it gives CACSEGTGPGNAIYF.

This clonotype occurred once. One end of the junction does not line up with germline, which may come from a read error. The J gene is TRBJ2-7, the V gene TRBV4-2; 8 bases agree with TRBD1. The germline V gene has CDR1 LGHNA and CDR2 YNFKEQ. The CDR3 totals 16 residues. CDR3 sequence: CAISQEGAGGGDKQYF. The CDR3, as DNA: TGTGCCATCAGCCAAGAAGGTGCAGGGGGCGGTGACAAGCAGTACTTC.

Regarding this clonotype: One end of the junction does not line up with germline, which may come from a read error. The chain is built from TRBV11-3 and TRBJ2-1; 10 bases are a match to TRBD2. CDR3 length: 16 residues. Germline V gene lookup returns CDR1 SGHNT and CDR2 YENEEA. CDR3 in amino acids: CASSPNQLAGLGEQLF. CDR3 DNA: TGTGCCAGCAGCCCCAATCAACTAGCGGGGTTAGGTGAGCAGTTATTC.

With regard to this clonotype: The final CDR3 position lacks the conserved phenylalanine or tryptophan, pointing to a likely read error. DNA of the CDR3: TGTGCCACCAGCGGGGAGGGGCAGACTAATGAAAAACTGTTTTCT. This codes for CATSGEGQTNEKLFS. The chain employs TRBV15 and TRBJ1-4; D possibly corresponds to TRBD1 (5 bases). Germline CDR1 and CDR2: LNHNV and YYDKDF (reference sequence). The CDR3 sequence is 15 residues long. The ends were cut back, 5 bases at V and 2 bases at J, with 12 bases in the middle.

As concerns this clonotype: A junction boundary mismatches the germline segment, possibly from a read error. The CDR3 DNA reads as TGTGCCTGCAGCCCTATCGACCGGGAGCCGGGAGATAGGCAGTATTTT. It encodes CACSPIDREPGDRQYF. The chain links TRBV5-4 to TRBJ2-3; D is possibly TRBD2 (6 bases). CDR1 SGHNT and CDR2 YYREEE come from the germline V gene (reference sequence). The CDR3 has 16 residues.

In the case of this clonotype: One junction end does not reproduce the germline sequence, and a read error may be involved. CDR3 residues: CASSHVNYEQYF. The CDR3 DNA reads as TGTGCCAGTAGCCACGTCAACTACGAGCAGTACTTC. The chain couples TRBV4-2 to TRBJ2-7; D unclear. CDR1 and CDR2 (germline): LGHNA, YNFKEQ. CDR3 length equals 12 residues.

As regards this clonotype: A read error may account for a junction end that differs from germline. The genes are TRBV13 and TRBJ2-3; possible D gene TRBD2, 5 bases. The CDR3 is 15 amino acids. CDR1 PRHDT and CDR2 FYEKMQ come from the germline V gene (reference sequence). The CDR3 DNA is TGTACCAGAAGCTTAGCGAGACATAACACAGATACGCACTATTTT. This sequence encodes CTRSLARHNTDTHYF.

Turning to this clonotype: A read error may account for a junction end that differs from germline. This chain connects TRBV6-2 or TRBV6-3 to TRBJ1-6; no firm D call. Germline-derived CDR1 and CDR2 are MNHEY and SVGEGT. The CDR3 is made up of 17 amino acids. As DNA, the CDR3 is TGTGCCAGCACTTACTCGACTATGGTAGGGTGGAGTTCACCCCTCCACTTT. It translates to CASTYSTMVGWSSPLHF.

This clonotype was seen ten or more times. V is TRBV28 and J is TRBJ2-7; TRBD2 might be the D (6 bases). V lost 3 bases and J lost 5, with 17 bases in between. CDR3 length equals 15 residues. Germline loops: CDR1 MDHEN, CDR2 SYDVKM. CDR3: CASSLGVGSVHEQYF. CDR3 in DNA: TGTGCCAGCAGTTTGGGTGTCGGGAGCGTCCACGAGCAGTACTTC.

A word on this clonotype: Without the conserved terminal phenylalanine or tryptophan, this CDR3 likely stems from a read error. The V gene is TRBV6-2 or TRBV6-3, the J gene TRBJ2-5; D gene unclear. Per germline, CDR1 MNHEY and CDR2 SVGEGT. The CDR3 length is 14 residues. CDR3 DNA: TGTGCCATCAGTAAACCCGACAAGGGAGAGACCCAGTACTCC. Its translation: CAISKPDKGETQYS.

The chain links TRBV6-2 or TRBV6-3 to TRBJ2-5; the match to TRBD2 covers 13 bases. V shed 8 bases, J shed 2 bases, and the junction held 8 bases outside the gene matches. The CDR3 is made up of 16 amino acids. CDR1 is MNHEY, CDR2 SVGEGT, per germline. The DNA for the CDR3 is TGTGCCAGCTGTCGGACTAGCGGGGGCTCACAAGAGACCCAGTACTTC. This encodes CASCRTSGGSQETQYF.